This entry lists 14 T cell receptor beta chains sequenced from one sample in a study of cytomegalovirus exposure and HLA in healthy donors (TCRdb year 2017). Library preparation employed the immunoSEQ multiplex PCR assay. A mixture of 60 forward primers for TCR Vbeta segments and 13 reverse primers for TCR Jbeta segments was used in the multiplex PCR. In TCRdb, the immuneACCESS table is reduced to in-frame sequences with V and J assigned. These tables do not hold every clone; where another copy was compared, an unresolved V gene accounts for under half, and the others remain unexplained. The sample profile shows 95,000 to 150,000 clones; about 78% of them were found once. The top ten clones comprise 8.2% of the sample. Sequenced material: PBMCs. Receptors were obtained from a woman between 40 and 50 years old in good health and CMV-seropositive.

The rearrangement joins TRBV6-1 to TRBJ1-2; D call uncertain. V lost 6 bases, J lost 6 bases, and 17 bases lay in between. The CDR3 is 14 residues long. CDR1 and CDR2 from the germline V gene are MNHNS and SASEGT. The CDR3 protein is CASRGTDGGHGYTF. The CDR3 DNA reads TGTGCCAGCAGGGGAACGGACGGAGGGCATGGCTACACCTTC.

The chain has TRBV4-3 and TRBJ1-2; D possibly corresponds to TRBD1 (5 bases). The CDR3 runs to 14 residues. Germline V gene lookup returns CDR1 LGHNA and CDR2 YSLEER. Deletions cut 0 bases from V and 5 bases from J, with 10 bases between. DNA for the CDR3: TGCGCCAGCAGCCAAGATTCAGCAGGGTATGGCTACACCTTC. Amino acids: CASSQDSAGYGYTF.

This clone was detected a few times. This chain connects TRBV5-1 to TRBJ1-2; D unresolved. Trimming stripped 0 bases from V and 0 bases from J, with 6 bases between. CDR3 length: 14 amino acids. Germline V lookup: CDR1 SGHRS, CDR2 YFSETQ. CDR3 nucleotide sequence: TGCGCCAGCAGCTTGGCACAGTCTAACTATGGCTACACCTTC. This translates into CASSLAQSNYGYTF.

This clone was observed a few times. The rearrangement joins TRBV7-2 to TRBJ2-5; D unclear. This CDR3 contains 14 residues. Deletions cut 1 base from V and 3 bases from J, with 9 bases between. Germline V lookup: CDR1 SGHTA, CDR2 FQGNSA. Written as DNA, the CDR3 is TGTGCCAGCAGCTTAGGAGTCGCCGAAGAGACCCAGTACTTC. It translates to CASSLGVAEETQYF.

The chain couples TRBV14 to TRBJ2-5; weak D call: TRBD1 (5 bases). There are 16 residues in the CDR3. The V end was cut by 1 base, the J end by 3 bases, with 15 bases between. The germline gives CDR1 SGHDN, CDR2 FVKESK. CDR3 in amino acids: CASSQVPGSREETQYF. In DNA form, the CDR3 reads TGTGCCAGCAGCCAAGTTCCAGGGTCTAGAGAAGAGACCCAGTACTTC.

The gene calls are TRBV29-1 and TRBJ2-1, with D possibly TRBD1 on 6 matching bases. CDR1 and CDR2 from the germline V gene are SQVTM and ANQGSEA. V was clipped by 7 bases and J by 10 bases, with 20 bases between them. The CDR3 is 13 amino acids. CDR3 DNA: TGCAGCGCCGGACGACAGGTCGACAGGGAGCAGTTCTTC. It yields the protein CSAGRQVDREQFF.

The chain is built from TRBV4-1 and TRBJ1-5; no reliable D call. Germline V gene sequence: CDR1 MGHRA, CDR2 YSYEKL. The length of the CDR3 is 13 residues. V shed 4 bases and J shed 8 bases, with 12 bases lying between them. This CDR3 is CASSPPGVKPQHF. CDR3 sequence (DNA): TGCGCCAGCAGCCCGCCGGGAGTTAAGCCCCAGCATTTT.

This chain uses TRBV10-3 with TRBJ1-1; D uncertain. The ends were cut back, 3 bases at V and 3 bases at J, with 5 bases in the middle. This CDR3 spans 12 amino acids. CDR1 is ENHRY, CDR2 SYGVKD, per germline. In DNA form, the CDR3 reads TGTGCCATCAGTGACAGATACACTGAAGCTTTCTTT. This sequence encodes CAISDRYTEAFF.

The chain combines TRBV5-1 with TRBJ2-1; TRBD2 might be the D (6 bases). The CDR3 loop spans 14 amino acids. The V end lost 1 base, the J end lost 5 bases, and 10 bases lay between the germline ends. Germline loops: CDR1 SGHRS, CDR2 YFSETQ. CDR3 coding DNA: TGCGCCAGCAGCTTGCTGGGACTGGACAATGAGCAGTTCTTC. As protein: CASSLLGLDNEQFF.

The rearrangement links TRBV5-1 to TRBJ2-7; 7 bases fit TRBD1. CDR3 size: 16 residues. Germline values: CDR1 SGHRS, CDR2 YFSETQ. V lost 4 bases to trimming and J lost 2 bases; unmatched junction nucleotides: 12. The CDR3: CASSSHRDSFTYEQYF. CDR3 coding DNA: TGCGCCAGCAGCAGCCACCGGGACAGCTTTACCTACGAGCAGTACTTC.

The CDR3 region has the DNA TGTGCCAGCAGTTCACAGGGGCGGAAGAACACTGAAGCTTTCTTT. It specifies CASSSQGRKNTEAFF. The chain uses TRBV7-2 and TRBJ1-1, with 7 positions matching TRBD1. V lost 6 bases to trimming and J lost 1 base; unmatched junction nucleotides: 8. The germline CDR1 and CDR2 sequences are SGHTA and FQGNSA. The CDR3 extends over 15 amino acids.

The rearrangement joins TRBV12-5 to TRBJ1-2, with 7 nucleotides matching TRBD1. CDR1 and CDR2 (germline): LGHNT, FRNRAP. This CDR3 is 15 amino acids long. V was pared by 4 bases and J by 3 bases, with 8 bases of the junction left unmatched. This chain's CDR3 is CASGSGTDAYYGYTF. For the CDR3, the DNA is TGTGCTAGTGGTTCGGGGACAGACGCTTACTATGGCTACACCTTC.

V gene TRBV5-1 combines with J gene TRBJ2-2; the match to TRBD2 covers 7 bases. Trimming cost V 4 bases and J 2 bases; bases outside gene matches: 14. The CDR3 extends over 18 amino acids. CDR1 SGHRS and CDR2 YFSETQ come from the germline V gene. CDR3 sequence (DNA): TGCGCCAGCAGCCGGAACCCCGGGGGGACCGATAACACCGGGGAGCTGTTTTTT. This codes for CASSRNPGGTDNTGELFF.

This chain connects TRBV7-2 to TRBJ2-5; 7 bases match TRBD1. This CDR3 contains 15 residues. J lost 3 bases, V lost 1 base, and 5 bases had no gene match. CDR1 and CDR2 from the germline V gene are SGHTA and FQGNSA. CDR3 nucleotide sequence: TGTGCCAGCAGCTTAGGATACGGACAGGAAGAGACCCAGTACTTC. Translation: CASSLGYGQEETQYF. Drawing the rest from reference TRBV7-2 and TRBJ2-5, the complete variable domain is GAGVSQSPSNKVTEKGKDVELRCDPISGHTALYWYRQSLGQGLEFLIYFQGNSAPDKSGLPSDRFSAERTGGSVSTLTIQRTQQEDSAVYLCASSLGYGQEETQYFGPGTRLLVL.